These T cell receptor beta chains were read from a single sample in a study of CD8+ T cells in alopecia areata. Clones were read by immunoSEQ multiplex PCR, and TCRdb kept only the in-frame ones, dropping some. Of some 150,000 clones in the sample, 65% to 75% are singletons; the top ten hold 9.5% to 12%. Source: CD8+ T cells sorted from blood, taken at week 0. Source of these receptors: a human donor with alopecia areata. Both conserved end residues are part of each CDR3. Each record gives: J gene, D gene, clone size, V gene, CDR3 DNA, CDR3 protein. D genes are given only for firm matches. Expanded clones are given a class, and other clones once, few, many or no size at all.

TRBJ2-7 . . TRBV27 TGTGCCAGCAGCCAAGGGATCACCTACGAGCAGTACTTC CASSQGITYEQYF
TRBJ1-1 . few TRBV29-1 TGCAGCGCCCGAATAGGGAACACTGAAGCTTTCTTT CSARIGNTEAFF
TRBJ2-7 . . TRBV4-1 TGCGCCAGCAGCCAAGGCGACGTGGATAGGTCCTACGAGCAGTACTTC CASSQGDVDRSYEQYF
TRBJ2-2 . . TRBV13 TGTGCCAGCAGCTTAGACCCGCGGGAGCTGTTTTTT CASSLDPRELFF
TRBJ2-7 . . TRBV13 TGTGCCAGCAGCTTAAGAGGGGAATACGAGCAGTACTTC CASSLRGEYEQYF
TRBJ2-7 . few TRBV2 TGTGCCAGCACGCCCATAACGACCCCGTACGAGCAGTACTTC CASTPITTPYEQYF
TRBJ2-1 TRBD2 . TRBV12-5 TGTGCTAGTGGCTCACTAGCGGGGGGGCCGGATGAGCAGTTCTTC CASGSLAGGPDEQFF
TRBJ2-3 TRBD1 . TRBV2 TGTGCCAGCAGCCTCCAGGACAGGGGCACAGATACGCAGTATTTT CASSLQDRGTDTQYF
TRBJ1-6 TRBD1 . TRBV13 TGTGCCAGCAGCCCAGCAGGACAGGGGGACTGGTACTCACCCCTCCACTTT CASSPAGQGDWYSPLHF
TRBJ2-3 . few TRBV10-3 TGTGCCATCACCTTCGATAGCACAGATACGCAGTATTTT CAITFDSTDTQYF
TRBJ2-2 . . TRBV5-1 TGCGCCAGCAGCGCAAAACGGGACGGGGAGCTGTTTTTT CASSAKRDGELFF
TRBJ2-7 TRBD1 . TRBV15 TGTGCCACCAGTAGCCATGGACAGGCGGGCGAGCAGTACTTC CATSSHGQAGEQYF
TRBJ2-7 . . TRBV27 TGTGCCAGCAGTTCCGCCCCATACTACGAGCAGTACTTC CASSSAPYYEQYF
TRBJ2-3 . few TRBV19 TGTGCCAGTAGTGAGTACACAGATACGCAGTATTTT CASSEYTDTQYF
TRBJ1-2 . . TRBV7-9 TGTGCCAGCAGGCCCGGGACACTATATGGCTACACCTTC CASRPGTLYGYTF
TRBJ2-2 TRBD2 . TRBV29-1 TGCAGCGTTGAGGGCGGGGGATTAAACACCGGGGAGCTGTTTTTT CSVEGGGLNTGELFF
TRBJ1-5 . few TRBV27 TGTGCCAGCACCCATTTTTACGGGTCTAATCAGCCCCAGCATTTT CASTHFYGSNQPQHF
TRBJ2-2 . . TRBV2 TGTGCCAGCACCGGCACGCAGGTCAGCACCGGGGAGCTGTTTTTT CASTGTQVSTGELFF
TRBJ2-7 . . TRBV5-6 TGTGCCAGCAGCGAGGGCACTTACGAGCAGTACTTC CASSEGTYEQYF
TRBJ1-6 TRBD1 . TRBV29-1 TGCAGCGTTGAAGGACAGGGTCGACCACCCCTCCACTTT CSVEGQGRPPLHF
TRBJ2-7 TRBD1 . TRBV19 TGTGCCACCAGTTTGACAGGGGGCTCGGTCGAGCAGTACTTC CATSLTGGSVEQYF
TRBJ1-5 . . TRBV9 TGTGCCAGCAGCGTGGGGGGTGCGGGGCAGCCCCAGCATTTT CASSVGGAGQPQHF
TRBJ2-7 . few TRBV29-1 TGCAGCGTAACAGGGAGTACCTACGAGCAGTACTTC CSVTGSTYEQYF
TRBJ1-1 TRBD1 . TRBV13 TGTGCCAGCAGCTTGGACAGGGCCGCTGAAGCTTTCTTT CASSLDRAAEAFF
TRBJ2-7 . . TRBV29-1 TGCAGCGTTGATCCGGGGACCTACGAGCAGTACTTC CSVDPGTYEQYF
TRBJ2-7 . . TRBV11-1 TGTGCCAGCAGCTTAGCCTCCGGGACCTGGGGCGAGCAGTACTTC CASSLASGTWGEQYF
TRBJ2-5 . . TRBV19 TGTGCCAGTAGTAAAGGGCGGTGGGAGACCCAGTACTTC CASSKGRWETQYF
TRBJ1-5 . . TRBV4-1 TGCGCCAGCAGCCAAAGGGTTGCGGAGGCCGCTGGGCCCCAGCATTTT CASSQRVAEAAGPQHF
TRBJ1-2 . . TRBV7-2 TGTGCCAGCATAATGGATGGCTACACCTTC CASIMDGYTF
TRBJ1-2 TRBD1 . TRBV5-1 TGCGCCAGCAGCTTGGCCGGGCGGGACAGGGGGCAGTATGGCTACACCTTC CASSLAGRDRGQYGYTF
TRBJ2-7 TRBD2 few TRBV19 TGTGCCAGTAGTATAGGGGGACTAGCGGACTACGAGCAGTACTTC CASSIGGLADYEQYF
TRBJ2-2 TRBD2 . TRBV4-1 TGCGCCAGCAGCCAAGAGGGGGGGACCGGGGAGCTGTTTTTT CASSQEGGTGELFF
TRBJ1-4 . . TRBV4-1 TGCGCCAGCAGCCCTCGGGGGCGCGAATCTGAAAAACTGTTTTTT CASSPRGRESEKLFF
TRBJ2-5 . . TRBV5-4 TGTGCCAGCAGCGCGGGGACGGTCCAAGAGACCCAGTACTTC CASSAGTVQETQYF
TRBJ2-2 . few TRBV4-1 TGCGCCAGCAGCCCTTTGGACCTGAGGGAGCTGTTTTTT CASSPLDLRELFF
TRBJ1-3 . . TRBV10-3 TGTGCCATCAGTGAGTCAGGAAACACCATATATTTT CAISESGNTIYF
TRBJ1-1 . . TRBV15 TGTGCCACCAGCAGAGGGGACGAGGACACTGAAGCTTTCTTT CATSRGDEDTEAFF